The sequence of this T cell receptor (beta chain) was determined in a study of cytomegalovirus exposure and HLA in healthy donors. It was with 60 Vbeta and 13 Jbeta primers that the PCR ran. The protocol was immunoSEQ multiplex PCR, while the TCRdb copy is restricted to in-frame clones and leaves out a portion. This table holds roughly 150,000 clones, around 82% found once. This clone was recorded only once. The CDR3 has 14 amino acids. Trimming took off 5 bases at V and 5 bases at J, with 16 bases between the two ends. Germline lookup yields CDR1 SGHTA and CDR2 FQGNSA. The clonotype comes from a woman aged 45-65 years in good health and CMV-seropositive. Input material: PBMCs. The V gene is TRBV7-2, the J gene TRBJ2-7; possible D gene TRBD2, 7 bases. DNA of the CDR3: TGTGCCAGCAGCGGGAGGGGGGCCCCCCACGAGCAGTACTTC. This encodes CASSGRGAPHEQYF.